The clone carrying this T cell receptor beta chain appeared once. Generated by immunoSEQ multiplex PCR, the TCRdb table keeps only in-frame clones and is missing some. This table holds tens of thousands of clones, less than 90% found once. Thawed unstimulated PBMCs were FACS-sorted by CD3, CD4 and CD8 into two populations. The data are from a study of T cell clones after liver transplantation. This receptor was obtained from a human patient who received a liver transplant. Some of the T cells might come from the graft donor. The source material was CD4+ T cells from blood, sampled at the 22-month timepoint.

The DNA for the CDR3 is TGTGCCAGCAGTGACCAAGCGGGAGGGCCGGTTGAGCAGTTCTTC. This sequence encodes CASSDQAGGPVEQFF. This chain uses TRBV6-1 with TRBJ2-1; TRBD2 matches 10 bases. Germline V gene lookup returns CDR1 MNHNS and CDR2 SASEGT. J gave up 9 bases and V 3 bases, and 8 bases lay outside the gene matches. This CDR3 is 15 amino acids long.